This TCR beta chain was captured in a study of blood T cell repertoires in COVID-19 (dated by TCRdb to the early 2020s). Describing the broader study: Samples covering the acute and convalescent phases of COVID-19 were provided by collaborators in the United States, Italy and Spain. The samples were drawn from two sources: the first 160 participants of the ongoing ImmuneRACE study, and 1,000 to 1,500 subjects contributed by 6 global collaborators. The dataset comprised deeply sampled blood TCRbeta repertoires from subjects exposed to, actively infected with, or recovered from COVID-19. The repertoires were released in a freely available public database meant as a resource for research on the immune response to SARS-CoV-2. HLA class I and class II types, where available, came from metadata supplied by the sample provider rather than from assay-based typing. The material from the prospective study consisted of cDNA or gDNA derived from T cells, B-cell-depleted T cells, or PBMCs. Nearly every sample came with metadata listing a de-identified subject ID, COVID-19 status, age in years and sex.

Enrolling through a virtual design, the prospective study's participants ranged in age from roughly 18 to 95 years and lived across roughly 23 United States geographic areas. Cohort assignment in the prospective study relied on participant-reported clinical history from a screening survey and a study questionnaire. Recovered participants in ImmuneRACE Cohort 3 were defined by two consecutive negative NP/OP PCR tests, clearance by a healthcare professional, or resolution of symptoms. In the prospective study, whole blood, serum and a nasopharyngeal or oropharyngeal swab were collected from each participant by mobile phlebotomists. Over a 2-month period, participants in the prospective study had the option of providing additional blood draws and questionnaires. Before DNA extraction, prospective study blood samples were shipped either frozen or at room temperature. Of note for this clone: What antigen it recognizes has not been identified. Base qualities were left out, and no much larger clone turns up one base away.

Spanning cysteine to phenylalanine, the CDR3 consists of 16 amino acids. The CDR3 DNA has 48 bases and is translated from base 1. For this chain, trimming is 6 bases at the V end and 3 bases at the J end, and the number of junction bases without a gene match is 13. CDR1 is given as SGHAT and CDR2 as FQNNGV, both from the germline V gene. Overall results and qualifications from the work: Clinical and demographic metadata were provided uncurated, with the amount varying by source and participant.

The immunoSEQ Assay, a bias-controlled multiplex PCR, was used to amplify TCRbeta CDR3 regions from genomic DNA. From the authors' description of their analysis: The number of nucleated cells in each sample was estimated from the amplification of reference gene primers within the assay. Sequence reads were collapsed and filtered to measure the absolute abundance of every unique TCRbeta CDR3 rearrangement. For each sample, productive Simpson clonality was calculated as the square root of Simpson's diversity index over productive rearrangements. Not all clones reach the TCRdb copy of this immuneACCESS table, which keeps in-frame sequences only. Checked studies attribute under half of the gap to unresolved V genes and leave the rest unexplained. The V and J calls and clone size come from that table; D and trimming were worked out from the DNA. For this sample there are 300,000 to 400,000 clones; over 75% appear just once. About 1% of the sample is taken by the ten largest.

The sequence derives from a man aged 18 to 30 who had recovered from COVID-19. The V and J genes are TRBV11-2 and TRBJ1-2, and TRBD1 aligns with 7 junction nucleotides. The sample was PBMCs or T cells enriched from blood (not recorded which). The CDR3 protein sequence reads: CASSTVAGTAYYGYTF. The nucleotides read TGTGCCAGCAGTACCGTAGCCGGGACAGCCTACTATGGCTACACCTTC. Joined to the reference TRBV11-2 and TRBJ1-2 proteins, this CDR3 gives the full variable domain: EAGVAQSPRYKIIEKRQSVAFWCNPISGHATLYWYQQILGQGPKLLIQFQNNGVVDDSQLPKDRFSAERLKGVDSTLKIQPAKLEDSAVYLCASSTVAGTAYYGYTFGSGTRLTVV.